A selection of T cell receptor beta chains follows, all from one sample in a study of T cells after yellow fever vaccination. Each CDR3 protein gets one entry after TCRdb re-called the 5' RACE reads with MiXCR. The repertoire holds roughly 400,000 distinct CDR3 sequences, roughly a sixth seen once, with roughly a sixth in the top ten. Sequencing was performed on PBMCs, taken before the yellow fever booster vaccination. These TCRs come from a man aged 18 to 30 who received the YFV17D yellow fever vaccine. The CDR3 runs from the conserved cysteine through the conserved F or W. Each record gives: CDR3 length, J gene, D gene, clone size, V gene, CDR3 protein, CDR3 DNA. A D gene is named only where the DNA matches it firmly. Size is stated for part of the rows, as once, few or many counts, or as a class when the clone is expanded.

length: 16; J: TRBJ1-1; D: NA; size: NA; V: TRBV7-8; CDR3: CASSLLLGEVNTESFF; DNA: TGTGCCAGCAGCTTATTATTAGGGGAGGTGAACACTGAATCTTTCTTT
length: 13; J: TRBJ2-7; D: NA; size: few; V: TRBV10-3; CDR3: CAISVQPGNEQYF; DNA: TGTGCCATCAGTGTCCAACCGGGGAACGAGCAGTACTTC
length: 16; J: TRBJ2-2; D: TRBD2; size: few; V: TRBV20-1; CDR3: CSARLAGSSNTGELFF; DNA: TGCAGTGCTAGACTAGCGGGGTCCTCGAACACCGGGGAGCTGTTTTTT
length: 15; J: TRBJ2-2; D: NA; size: few; V: TRBV27; CDR3: CASTQGRLNTGELFF; DNA: TGTGCCAGCACCCAGGGACGGTTGAACACCGGGGAGCTGTTTTTT
length: 15; J: TRBJ2-5; D: TRBD1; size: NA; V: TRBV2; CDR3: CASSDWTGGTETQYF; DNA: TGTGCCAGCAGTGATTGGACAGGGGGCACGGAGACCCAGTACTTC
length: 19; J: TRBJ1-2; D: TRBD1; size: NA; V: TRBV7-2; CDR3: CASSLKLATGTGSNYGYTF; DNA: TGTGCCAGCAGCCTCAAACTCGCTACCGGGACAGGGTCTAACTATGGCTACACCTTC
length: 15; J: TRBJ1-1; D: NA; size: NA; V: TRBV5-1; CDR3: CASSPGLGGSTEAFF; DNA: TGCGCCAGCAGCCCAGGGTTAGGGGGGAGCACTGAAGCTTTCTTT
length: 17; J: TRBJ1-1; D: NA; size: few; V: TRBV4-2; CDR3: CASSRLVGRVANTEAFF; DNA: TGTGCCAGCAGCCGATTAGTGGGGCGGGTTGCGAACACTGAAGCTTTCTTT
length: 15; J: TRBJ1-5; D: TRBD1; size: NA; V: TRBV6-6; CDR3: CASRGDRGLDQPQHF; DNA: TGTGCCAGCAGGGGAGACAGGGGATTAGATCAGCCCCAGCATTTT
length: 14; J: TRBJ1-2; D: NA; size: NA; V: TRBV7-9; CDR3: CASSLAIQRYGYTF; DNA: TGTGCCAGCAGCTTAGCCATACAGCGATATGGCTACACCTTC
length: 15; J: TRBJ2-7; D: NA; size: few; V: TRBV20-1; CDR3: CSARDGKTAVYEQYF; DNA: TGCAGTGCTAGAGATGGGAAGACAGCCGTCTACGAGCAGTACTTC
length: 14; J: TRBJ2-7; D: NA; size: NA; V: TRBV7-9; CDR3: CASSPPPGADEQYF; DNA: TGTGCCAGCAGCCCCCCCCCAGGGGCCGACGAGCAGTACTTC
length: 16; J: TRBJ2-1; D: TRBD1; size: few; V: TRBV7-2; CDR3: CASSRYRGQGYNEQFF; DNA: TGTGCCAGCAGCCGCTACCGGGGACAGGGCTACAATGAGCAGTTCTTC
length: 13; J: TRBJ2-1; D: NA; size: few; V: TRBV24-1; CDR3: CATSRAGSDEQFF; DNA: TGTGCCACCAGTCGGGCAGGGTCGGATGAGCAGTTCTTC